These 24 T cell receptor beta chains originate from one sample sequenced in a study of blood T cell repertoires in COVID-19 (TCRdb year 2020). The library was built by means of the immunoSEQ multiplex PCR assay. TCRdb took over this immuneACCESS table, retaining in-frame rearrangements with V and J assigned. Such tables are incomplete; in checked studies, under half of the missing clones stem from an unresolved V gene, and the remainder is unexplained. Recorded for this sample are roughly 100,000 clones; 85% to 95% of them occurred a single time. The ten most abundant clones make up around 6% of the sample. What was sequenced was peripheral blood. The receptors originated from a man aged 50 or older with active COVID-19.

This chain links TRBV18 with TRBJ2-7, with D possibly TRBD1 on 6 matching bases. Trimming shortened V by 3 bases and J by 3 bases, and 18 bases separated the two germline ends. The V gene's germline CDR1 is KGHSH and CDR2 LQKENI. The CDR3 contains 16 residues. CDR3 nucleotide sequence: TGTGCCAGCTCACCCTCGCAGACAGGACTTTTCTACGAGCAGTACTTC. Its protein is CASSPSQTGLFYEQYF.

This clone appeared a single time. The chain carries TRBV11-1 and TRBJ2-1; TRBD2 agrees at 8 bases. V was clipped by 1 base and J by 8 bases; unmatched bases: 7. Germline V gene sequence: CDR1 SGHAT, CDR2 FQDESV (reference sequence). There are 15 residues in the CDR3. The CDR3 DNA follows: TGTGCCAGCAGCTTAGAGAGCGGGAGCTCCCATGAGCAGTTCTTC. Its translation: CASSLESGSSHEQFF.

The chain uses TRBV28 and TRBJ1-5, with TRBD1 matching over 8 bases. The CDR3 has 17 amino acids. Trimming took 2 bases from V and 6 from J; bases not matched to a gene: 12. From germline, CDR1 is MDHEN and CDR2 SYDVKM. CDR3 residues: CASSLRGNRGTGQPQHF. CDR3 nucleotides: TGTGCCAGCAGTTTAAGGGGGAACAGGGGGACAGGTCAGCCCCAGCATTTT.

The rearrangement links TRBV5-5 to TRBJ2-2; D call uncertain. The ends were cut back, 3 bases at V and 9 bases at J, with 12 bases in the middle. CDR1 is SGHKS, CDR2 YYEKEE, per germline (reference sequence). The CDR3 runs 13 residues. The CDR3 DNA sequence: TGTGCCAGCAGCTCGCGCCCCGAACGGGAGCTGTTTTTT. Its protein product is CASSSRPERELFF. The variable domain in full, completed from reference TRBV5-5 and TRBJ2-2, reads DAGVTQSPTHLIKTRGQQVTLRCSPISGHKSVSWYQQVLGQGPQFIFQYYEKEERGRGNFPDRFSARQFPNYSSELNVNALLLGDSALYLCASSSRPERELFFGEGSRLTVL.

The CDR3 here is CASTRQEGGYGYTF. The CDR3 DNA is TGTGCCAGCACACGACAGGAAGGGGGATATGGCTACACCTTC. The chain uses TRBV7-2 and TRBJ1-2; D is perhaps TRBD1 (6 bases). This CDR3 contains 14 residues. Germline-derived CDR1 and CDR2 are SGHTA and FQGNSA. V dropped 7 bases and J dropped 5 bases, with 17 bases sitting between them.

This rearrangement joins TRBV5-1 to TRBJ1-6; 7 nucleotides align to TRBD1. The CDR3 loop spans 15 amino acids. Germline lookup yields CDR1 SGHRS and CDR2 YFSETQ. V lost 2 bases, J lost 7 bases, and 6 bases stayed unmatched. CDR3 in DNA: TGCGCCAGCAGCTTAAGACAGGGTACGAATTCACCCCTCCACTTT. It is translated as CASSLRQGTNSPLHF.

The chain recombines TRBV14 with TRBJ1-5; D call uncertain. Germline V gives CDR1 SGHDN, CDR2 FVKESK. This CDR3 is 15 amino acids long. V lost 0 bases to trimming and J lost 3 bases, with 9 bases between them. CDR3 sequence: CASSQEGGFNQPQHF. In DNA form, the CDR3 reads TGTGCCAGCAGCCAAGAAGGAGGGTTCAATCAGCCCCAGCATTTT.

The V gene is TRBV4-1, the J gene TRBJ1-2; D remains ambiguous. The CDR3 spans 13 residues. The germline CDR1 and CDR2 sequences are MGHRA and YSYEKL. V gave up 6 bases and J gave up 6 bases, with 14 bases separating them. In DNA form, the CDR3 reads TGCGCCAGCAGTTACCCCGGGGAGCATGGCTACACCTTC. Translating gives CASSYPGEHGYTF.

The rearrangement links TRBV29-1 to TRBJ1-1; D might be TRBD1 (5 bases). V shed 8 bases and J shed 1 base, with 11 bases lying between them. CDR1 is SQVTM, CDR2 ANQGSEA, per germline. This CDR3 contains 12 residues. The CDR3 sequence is CSIGGGNTEAFF. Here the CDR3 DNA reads TGCAGCATTGGGGGGGGGAACACTGAAGCTTTCTTT.

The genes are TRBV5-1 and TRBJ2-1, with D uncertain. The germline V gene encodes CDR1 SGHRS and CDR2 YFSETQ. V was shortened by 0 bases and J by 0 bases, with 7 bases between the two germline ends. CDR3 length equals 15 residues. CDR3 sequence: CASSLDWSSYNEQFF. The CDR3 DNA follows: TGCGCCAGCAGCTTGGACTGGAGCTCCTACAATGAGCAGTTCTTC.

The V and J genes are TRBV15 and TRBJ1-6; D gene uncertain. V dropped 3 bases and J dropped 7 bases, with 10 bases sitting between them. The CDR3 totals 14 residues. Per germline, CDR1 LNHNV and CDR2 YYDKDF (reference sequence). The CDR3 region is CATSRTNQNSPLHF. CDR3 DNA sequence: TGTGCCACCAGCAGGACTAACCAAAATTCACCCCTCCACTTT. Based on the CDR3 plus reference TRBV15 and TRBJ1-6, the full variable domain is DAMVIQNPRYQVTQFGKPVTLSCSQTLNHNVMYWYQQKSSQAPKLLFHYYDKDFNNEADTPDNFQSRRPNTSFCFLDIRSPGLGDTAMYLCATSRTNQNSPLHFGNGTRLTVT.

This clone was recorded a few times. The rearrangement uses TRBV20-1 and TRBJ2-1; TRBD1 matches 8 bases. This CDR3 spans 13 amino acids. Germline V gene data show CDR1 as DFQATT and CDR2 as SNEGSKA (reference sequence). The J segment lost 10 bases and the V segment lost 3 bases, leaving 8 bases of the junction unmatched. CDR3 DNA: TGCAGTGCTAGTAAGGACACAGGGGGAGAGCAGTTCTTC. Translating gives CSASKDTGGEQFF.

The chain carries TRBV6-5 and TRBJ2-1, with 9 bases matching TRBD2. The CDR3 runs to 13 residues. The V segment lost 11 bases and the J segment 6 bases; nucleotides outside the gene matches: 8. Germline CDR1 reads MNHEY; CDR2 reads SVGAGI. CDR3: CAGGREASNEQFF. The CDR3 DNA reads TGTGCCGGCGGGAGGGAAGCATCCAATGAGCAGTTCTTC.

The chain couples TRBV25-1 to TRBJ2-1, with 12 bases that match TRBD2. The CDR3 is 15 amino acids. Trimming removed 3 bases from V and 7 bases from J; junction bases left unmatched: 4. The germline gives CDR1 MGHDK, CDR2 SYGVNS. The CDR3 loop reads CASSETSGSRNEQFF. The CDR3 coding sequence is TGTGCCAGCAGTGAGACTAGCGGGAGTAGGAATGAGCAGTTCTTC.

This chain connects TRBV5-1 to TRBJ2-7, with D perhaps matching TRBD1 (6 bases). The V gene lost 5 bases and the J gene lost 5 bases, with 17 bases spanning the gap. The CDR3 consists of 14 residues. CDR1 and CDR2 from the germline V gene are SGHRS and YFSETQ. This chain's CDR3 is CASRPTTRGDEQYF. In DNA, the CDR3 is TGCGCCAGCAGGCCTACTACCAGGGGAGACGAGCAGTACTTC.

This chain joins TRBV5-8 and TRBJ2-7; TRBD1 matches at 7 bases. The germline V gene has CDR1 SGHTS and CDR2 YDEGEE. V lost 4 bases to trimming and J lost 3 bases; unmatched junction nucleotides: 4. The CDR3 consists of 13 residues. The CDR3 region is CASSGRDSYEQYF. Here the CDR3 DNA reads TGTGCCAGCAGCGGCCGGGACAGCTACGAGCAGTACTTC.

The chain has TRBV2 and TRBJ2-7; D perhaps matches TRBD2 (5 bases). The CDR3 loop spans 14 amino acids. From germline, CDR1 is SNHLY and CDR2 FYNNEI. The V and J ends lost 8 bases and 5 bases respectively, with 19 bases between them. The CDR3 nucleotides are TGTGCCAGCCAATTAGCTAGCAGTCGGCACGAGCAGTACTTC. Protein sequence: CASQLASSRHEQYF.

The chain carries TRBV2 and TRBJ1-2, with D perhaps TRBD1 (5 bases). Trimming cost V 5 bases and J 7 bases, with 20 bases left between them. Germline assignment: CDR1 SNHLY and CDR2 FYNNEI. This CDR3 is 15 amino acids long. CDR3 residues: CASSRTSGGLPGYTF. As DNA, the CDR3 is TGTGCCAGCAGTCGGACGTCTGGGGGACTGCCTGGCTACACCTTC.

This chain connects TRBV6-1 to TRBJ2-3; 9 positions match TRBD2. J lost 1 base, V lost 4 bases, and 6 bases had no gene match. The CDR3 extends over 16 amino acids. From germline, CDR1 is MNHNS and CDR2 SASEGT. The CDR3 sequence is CASSGIRGRGTDTQYF. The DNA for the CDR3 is TGTGCCAGCAGTGGAATTCGCGGGAGGGGCACAGATACGCAGTATTTT.

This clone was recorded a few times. CDR3 sequence: CASSYSDRDLDGKLFF. CDR3 nucleotides: TGTGCCAGCAGTTACTCAGACAGGGATCTCGACGGAAAACTGTTTTTT. The chain couples TRBV6-2 or TRBV6-3 to TRBJ1-4; 7 bases align to TRBD1. The germline V gene has CDR1 MNHEY and CDR2 SVGEGT. The trim removed 0 bases at V and 10 bases at J, leaving 11 bases unmatched. This CDR3 spans 16 amino acids.

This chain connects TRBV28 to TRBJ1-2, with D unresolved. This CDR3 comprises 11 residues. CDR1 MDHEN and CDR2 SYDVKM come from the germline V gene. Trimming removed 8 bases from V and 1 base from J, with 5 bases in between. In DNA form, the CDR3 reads TGTGCCAGCGCGAATAACTATGGCTACACCTTC. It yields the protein CASANNYGYTF.

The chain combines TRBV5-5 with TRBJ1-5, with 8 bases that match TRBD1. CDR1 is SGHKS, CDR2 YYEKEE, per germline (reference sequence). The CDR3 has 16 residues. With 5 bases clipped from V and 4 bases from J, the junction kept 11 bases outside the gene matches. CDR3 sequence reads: CASSSEPDRANQPQHF. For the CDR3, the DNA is TGTGCCAGCAGTTCGGAACCGGACAGGGCAAATCAGCCCCAGCATTTT. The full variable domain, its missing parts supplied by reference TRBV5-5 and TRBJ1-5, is DAGVTQSPTHLIKTRGQQVTLRCSPISGHKSVSWYQQVLGQGPQFIFQYYEKEERGRGNFPDRFSARQFPNYSSELNVNALLLGDSALYLCASSSEPDRANQPQHFGDGTRLSIL.

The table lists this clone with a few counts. CDR3 sequence (DNA): TGTGCCAGCAGTTTTGGGGACAGGGCCTATGGCTACACCTTC. Protein: CASSFGDRAYGYTF. This chain links TRBV27 with TRBJ1-2; 9 bases agree with TRBD1. The ends lost 3 bases at V and 4 bases at J; junction bases unmatched: 3. CDR1 and CDR2 (germline): MNHEY, SMNVEV (reference sequence). This CDR3 is 14 amino acids long.

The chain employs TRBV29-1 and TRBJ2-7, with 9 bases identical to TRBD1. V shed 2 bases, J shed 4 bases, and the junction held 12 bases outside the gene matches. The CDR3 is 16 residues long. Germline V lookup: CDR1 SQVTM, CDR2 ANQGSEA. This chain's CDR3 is CSVESSRDRVSYEQYF. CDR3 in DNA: TGCAGCGTTGAATCTTCCCGGGACAGGGTCAGTTACGAGCAGTACTTC.